This T cell receptor beta chain was documented in a study of T cells after yellow fever vaccination. Germline CDR1 is DFQATT and CDR2 is SNEGSKA (reference sequence). Trimming removed 0 bases at V and 0 bases at J, with 20 bases between. The CDR3 is made up of 18 amino acids. There are a few counts of this clonotype. The antigen remains undetermined. TCRdb analysed the 5' RACE reads with MiXCR anew, one entry per CDR3 protein. The sample consists of a few hundred thousand distinct CDR3 sequences, approximately 21% of them appearing once. Regarding the study as a whole: Of the clonotypes, a small share occurred in both CD4 and CD8 compartments.

The gene calls are TRBV20-1 and TRBJ1-2; D perhaps matches TRBD1 (5 bases). This TCR came from a man between 25 and 39 years old who received the YFV17D yellow fever vaccine. The starting material was PBMCs, obtained 15 days after the yellow fever booster vaccination. The CDR3 DNA follows: TGCAGTGCTAGAGAGGGCGTGGGACGCCGAAATCCTAACTATGGCTACACCTTC. It yields the protein CSAREGVGRRNPNYGYTF.